The TCR beta chain under discussion was sequenced for a study of Ad26.COV2.S vaccination and SARS-CoV-2 variants. Study-wide results and caveats: Participants in the vaccine arm had higher spike-specific TCR breadth; placebo recipients had lower.

J lost 7 bases, V lost 3 bases, and 2 bases had no gene match. CDR3 length: 13 residues. Germline V gives CDR1 SGHTA, CDR2 FQGNSA. Stated treatment: about 20 received Ad26.COV2.S at low or high dose, single or two shots; several received placebo; per-sample allocation not given. On day 63 after the first injection, vaccine and placebo recipients gave samples. Boston provided a donor who was an adult aged 18-55 years. This clone appeared a single time. The antigen is not known. The table came from immunoSEQ multiplex PCR; TCRdb's copy has only in-frame clones and leaves some out. Found here are hundreds of thousands of clones, roughly 90% of them singletons; the top ten hold approximately 1.5%.

The specimen was peripheral blood, collected in a trial of Ad26.COV2.S vaccine versus placebo. This receptor was identified in a person aged 18 to 59 who received the Ad26.COV2.S COVID-19 vaccine or a placebo. The chain has TRBV7-2 and TRBJ2-1, with 8 bases aligning to TRBD2. The chain's CDR3 is CASSLQRGNEQFF. CDR3 DNA: TGTGCCAGCAGCTTGCAGCGGGGGAATGAGCAGTTCTTC.